Reported below is one TCR beta chain. The data were taken from a study of blood T cell repertoires in COVID-19. Study-wide context: COVID-19 samples collected from the United States, Italy and Spain covered acute and convalescent phases. PBMCs, B-cell-depleted T cells, or T cells provided the cDNA or gDNA that made up the material.

As originally analysed: Quantification of nucleated cells was approximated via reference gene primer amplification. Only in-frame clones appear in the TCRdb table, and some are missing; sequencing was by immunoSEQ multiplex PCR. That table supplies the V and J calls and clone size; D and trimming were determined from the DNA. This sample has about 200,000 clones, with approximately 90% found just once. Material: peripheral blood. The receptor's source is a man aged 45-65 years with acute or convalescent COVID-19.

This CDR3 reads CASSPSGTGLRYGYTF. CDR3 sequence (DNA): TGCGCCAGCAGCCCTTCCGGGACAGGTCTCCGCTATGGCTACACCTTC. This chain uses TRBV5-1 with TRBJ1-2, with TRBD1 matching over 8 bases. J was trimmed by 4 bases and V by 4 bases; bases with no gene match: 12. Per germline, CDR1 SGHRS and CDR2 YFSETQ. The CDR3 runs 16 residues.